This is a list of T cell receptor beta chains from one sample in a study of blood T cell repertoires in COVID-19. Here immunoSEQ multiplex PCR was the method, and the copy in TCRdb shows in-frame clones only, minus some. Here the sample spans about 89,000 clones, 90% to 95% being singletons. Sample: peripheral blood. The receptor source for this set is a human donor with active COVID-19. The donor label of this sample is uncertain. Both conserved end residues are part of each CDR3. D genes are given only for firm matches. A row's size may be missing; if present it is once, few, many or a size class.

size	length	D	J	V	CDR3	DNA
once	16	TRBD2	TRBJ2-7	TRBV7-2	CASSRPGTRGIDEQYF	TGTGCCAGCAGCCGTCCCGGGACTAGAGGGATTGACGAGCAGTACTTC
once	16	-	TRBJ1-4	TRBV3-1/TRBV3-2	CASSQVTGTTGEKLFF	TGTGCCAGCAGCCAAGTAACCGGGACAACGGGTGAAAAACTGTTTTTT
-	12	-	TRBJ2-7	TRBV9	CASSVDRGEQYF	TGTGCCAGCAGCGTAGACCGGGGCGAGCAGTACTTC
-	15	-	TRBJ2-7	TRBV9	CASSVESIGGREQYF	TGTGCCAGCAGCGTAGAGTCCATCGGGGGGCGTGAGCAGTACTTC
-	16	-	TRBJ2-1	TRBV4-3	CASSRLARAEGYEQFF	TGCGCCAGCAGCCGATTAGCGAGGGCGGAGGGTTATGAGCAGTTCTTC
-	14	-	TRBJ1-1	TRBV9	CASSVVDTYTEAFF	TGTGCCAGCAGCGTAGTGGACACCTACACTGAAGCTTTCTTT
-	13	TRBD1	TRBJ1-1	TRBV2	CASSQGVNTEAFF	TGTGCCAGCAGTCAGGGGGTGAACACTGAAGCTTTCTTT
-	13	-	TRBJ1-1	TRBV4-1	CASSLPTGYEAFF	TGCGCCAGCAGCCTCCCTACAGGGTATGAAGCTTTCTTT
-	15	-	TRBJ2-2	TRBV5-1	CASSRQAANTGELFF	TGCGCCAGCAGCCGCCAAGCGGCAAACACCGGGGAGCTGTTTTTT
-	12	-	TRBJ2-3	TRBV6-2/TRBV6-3	CASSLYTDTQYF	TGTGCCAGCAGTTTATACACAGATACGCAGTATTTT
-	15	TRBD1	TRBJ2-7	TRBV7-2	CASSRWTGATYEQYF	TGTGCCAGCAGCAGATGGACAGGGGCGACCTACGAGCAGTACTTC
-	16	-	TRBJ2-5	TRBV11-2	CASSKTPGMKQETQYF	TGTGCCAGCAGCAAAACCCCCGGGATGAAACAAGAGACCCAGTACTTC
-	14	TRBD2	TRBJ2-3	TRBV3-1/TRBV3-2	CASTLAGFTDTQYF	TGTGCCAGCACCTTAGCGGGATTCACAGATACGCAGTATTTT
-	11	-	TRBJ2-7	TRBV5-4	CASAGGNEQYF	TGTGCCAGCGCGGGCGGCAACGAGCAGTACTTC
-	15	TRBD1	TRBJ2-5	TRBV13	CASSLATGVKETQYF	TGTGCCAGCAGCTTAGCCACAGGGGTAAAAGAGACCCAGTACTTC
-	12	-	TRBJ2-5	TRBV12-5	CASGPQGETQYF	TGTGCTAGTGGGCCGCAGGGGGAGACCCAGTACTTC
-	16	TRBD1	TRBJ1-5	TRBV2	CASSELGQGASQPQHF	TGTGCCAGCAGTGAGTTGGGACAGGGGGCGAGTCAGCCCCAGCATTTT
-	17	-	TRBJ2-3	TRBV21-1	CASSNRRTHKYTDTQYF	TGTGCCAGCAGCAACCGTCGGACTCATAAATACACAGATACGCAGTATTTT
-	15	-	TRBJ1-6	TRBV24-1	CATIQGNDYNSPLHF	TGTGCCACCATACAGGGTAACGACTATAATTCACCCCTCCACTTT
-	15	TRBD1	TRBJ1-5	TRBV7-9	CASSPGQESNQPQHF	TGTGCCAGCAGCCCGGGACAGGAGAGCAATCAGCCCCAGCATTTT
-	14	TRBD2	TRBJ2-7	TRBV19	CASSITGEGYEQYF	TGTGCCAGTAGTATTACGGGGGAGGGCTACGAGCAGTACTTC
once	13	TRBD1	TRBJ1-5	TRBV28	CATQGTGVQPQHF	TGTGCCACGCAAGGGACAGGGGTCCAGCCCCAGCATTTT
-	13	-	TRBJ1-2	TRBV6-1	CASSETPGGGYTF	TGTGCCAGCAGTGAAACACCGGGAGGGGGCTACACCTTC
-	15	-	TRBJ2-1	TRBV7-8	CASSYRGVTSNEQFF	TGTGCCAGCAGCTACCGGGGAGTCACGAGCAATGAGCAGTTCTTC
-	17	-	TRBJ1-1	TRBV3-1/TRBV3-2	CASSQGLPGHPNTEAFF	TGTGCCAGCAGCCAAGGTCTTCCTGGGCACCCGAACACTGAAGCTTTCTTT
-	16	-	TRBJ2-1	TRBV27	CASSLTGSPLYNEQFF	TGTGCCAGCAGTTTAACAGGTTCCCCCCTCTACAATGAGCAGTTCTTC
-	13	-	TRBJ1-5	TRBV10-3	CAIAENSNQPQHF	TGTGCCATCGCCGAGAATAGCAATCAGCCCCAGCATTTT
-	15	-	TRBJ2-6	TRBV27	CASSKQVPGANVLTF	TGTGCCAGCAGTAAACAGGTCCCTGGGGCCAACGTCCTGACTTTC
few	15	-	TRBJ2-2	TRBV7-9	CASSPDGKGTGELFF	TGTGCCAGCAGCCCCGACGGGAAGGGCACCGGGGAGCTGTTTTTT
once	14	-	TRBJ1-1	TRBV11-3	CASSPNTMNTEAFF	TGTGCCAGCAGCCCCAACACCATGAACACTGAAGCTTTCTTT
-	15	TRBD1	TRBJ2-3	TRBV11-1	CASSSTGGGLDTQYF	TGTGCCAGCAGTTCCACAGGGGGCGGGTTGGATACGCAGTATTTT
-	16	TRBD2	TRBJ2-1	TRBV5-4	CASSAHSGTSYNEQFF	TGTGCCAGCAGCGCGCACTCCGGGACTAGCTACAATGAGCAGTTCTTC
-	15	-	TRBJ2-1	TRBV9	CASSRLGGLYNEQFF	TGTGCCAGCAGCCGGCTCGGCGGACTATACAATGAGCAGTTCTTC
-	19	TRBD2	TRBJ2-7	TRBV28	CASSSHWGSGRAMTYEQYF	TGTGCCAGCAGTTCGCATTGGGGTAGCGGGAGGGCCATGACCTACGAGCAGTACTTC
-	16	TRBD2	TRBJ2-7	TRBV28	CASSSPGGGRPYEQYF	TGTGCCAGCAGTTCCCCCGGGGGGGGGAGGCCCTACGAGCAGTACTTC
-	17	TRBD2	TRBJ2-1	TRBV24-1	CATSQREGSSSYNEQFF	TGTGCCACCTCTCAACGGGAGGGCTCGAGCTCCTACAATGAGCAGTTCTTC
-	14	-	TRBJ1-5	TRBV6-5	CASSYSRDRQPQHF	TGTGCCAGCAGTTACAGCAGGGATCGTCAGCCCCAGCATTTT
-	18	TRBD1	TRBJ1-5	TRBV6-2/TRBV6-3	CASSYLTGTGGESQPQHF	TGTGCCAGCAGTTACCTCACCGGGACAGGGGGCGAAAGTCAGCCCCAGCATTTT
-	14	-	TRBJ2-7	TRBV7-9	CASSFYRSSYEQYF	TGTGCCAGCAGCTTTTATCGGAGCTCCTACGAGCAGTACTTC
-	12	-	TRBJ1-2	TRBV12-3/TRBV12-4	CASSFSNYGYTF	TGTGCCAGCAGTTTTAGTAACTATGGCTACACCTTC
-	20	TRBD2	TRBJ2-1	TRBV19	CASSITSAWVAGPSYNEQFF	TGTGCCAGTAGTATTACGTCCGCCTGGGTAGCGGGTCCCTCCTACAATGAGCAGTTCTTC
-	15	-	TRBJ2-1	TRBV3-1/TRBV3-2	CASSQDVGGPYEQFF	TGTGCCAGCAGCCAAGACGTGGGGGGGCCCTATGAGCAGTTCTTC
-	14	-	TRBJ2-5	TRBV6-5	CASSYSEGYETQYF	TGTGCCAGCAGTTACTCGGAGGGTTACGAGACCCAGTACTTC
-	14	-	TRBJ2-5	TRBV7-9	CASSHTGFGETQYF	TGTGCCAGCAGCCACACAGGGTTCGGAGAGACCCAGTACTTC
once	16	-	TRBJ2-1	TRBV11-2	CASRHWGLAATIEQFF	TGTGCCAGCAGACACTGGGGGCTAGCAGCAACTATTGAGCAGTTCTTC